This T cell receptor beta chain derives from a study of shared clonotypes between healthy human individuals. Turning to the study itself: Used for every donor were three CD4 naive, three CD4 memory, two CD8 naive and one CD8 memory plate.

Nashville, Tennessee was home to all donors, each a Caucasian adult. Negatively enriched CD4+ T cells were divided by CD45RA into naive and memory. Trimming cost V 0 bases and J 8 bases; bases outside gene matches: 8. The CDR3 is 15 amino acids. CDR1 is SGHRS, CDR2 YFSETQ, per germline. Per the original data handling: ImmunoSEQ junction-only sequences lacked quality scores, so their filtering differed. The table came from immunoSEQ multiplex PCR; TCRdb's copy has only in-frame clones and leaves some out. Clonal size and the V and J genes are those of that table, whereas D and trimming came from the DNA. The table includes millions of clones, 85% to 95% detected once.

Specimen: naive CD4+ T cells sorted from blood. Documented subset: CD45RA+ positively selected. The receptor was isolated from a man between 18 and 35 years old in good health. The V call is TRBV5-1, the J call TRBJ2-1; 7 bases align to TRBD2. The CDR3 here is CASSLVEGGPDEQFF. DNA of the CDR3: TGCGCCAGCAGCTTGGTGGAGGGAGGGCCGGATGAGCAGTTCTTC. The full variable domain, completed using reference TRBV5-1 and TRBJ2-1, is KAGVTQTPRYLIKTRGQQVTLSCSPISGHRSVSWYQQTPGQGLQFLFEYFSETQRNKGNFPGRFSGRQFSNSRSEMNVSTLELGDSALYLCASSLVEGGPDEQFFGPGTRLTVL.